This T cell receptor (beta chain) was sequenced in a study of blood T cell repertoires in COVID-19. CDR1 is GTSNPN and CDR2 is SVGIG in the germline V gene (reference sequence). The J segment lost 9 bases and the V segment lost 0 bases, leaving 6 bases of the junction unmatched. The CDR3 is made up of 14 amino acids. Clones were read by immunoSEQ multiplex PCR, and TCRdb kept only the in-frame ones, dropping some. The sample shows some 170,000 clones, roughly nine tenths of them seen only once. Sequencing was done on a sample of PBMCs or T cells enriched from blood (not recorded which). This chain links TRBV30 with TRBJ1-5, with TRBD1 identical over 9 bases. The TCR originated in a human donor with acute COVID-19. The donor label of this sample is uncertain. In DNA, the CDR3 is TGTGCCTGGAGTGTCGAGGACAGGGGTTTGCCCCAGCATTTT. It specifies CAWSVEDRGLPQHF.